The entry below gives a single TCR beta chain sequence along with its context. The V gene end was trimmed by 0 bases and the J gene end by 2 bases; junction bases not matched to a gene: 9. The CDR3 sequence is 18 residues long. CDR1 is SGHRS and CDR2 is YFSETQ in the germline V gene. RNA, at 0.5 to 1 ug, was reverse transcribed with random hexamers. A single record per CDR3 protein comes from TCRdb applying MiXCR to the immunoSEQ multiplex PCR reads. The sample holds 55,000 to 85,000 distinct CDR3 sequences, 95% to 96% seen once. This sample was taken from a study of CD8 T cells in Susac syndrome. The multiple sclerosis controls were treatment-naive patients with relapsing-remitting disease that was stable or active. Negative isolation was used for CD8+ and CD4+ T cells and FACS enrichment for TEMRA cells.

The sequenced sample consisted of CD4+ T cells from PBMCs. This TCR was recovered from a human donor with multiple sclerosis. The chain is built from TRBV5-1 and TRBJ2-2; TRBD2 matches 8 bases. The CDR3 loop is CASSLERGLMGNTGELFF. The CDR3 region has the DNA TGCGCCAGCAGCTTGGAGCGGGGGCTCATGGGAAACACCGGGGAGCTGTTTTTT.